The present entry profiles one T cell receptor beta chain with its context. Its antigen is undetermined. The sample originates from a study of T cell responses to AZD1222 COVID-19 vaccine. Broader study findings: Unmutated variant regions reportedly attract nearly half of all spike-specific TCRs. Most donors were white British and more were female, and clonal diversity was possibly underestimated.

Profiled with immunoSEQ multiplex PCR; TCRdb holds only in-frame clones, not every one. The sample contains 150,000 or so clones, 80% to 95% of which appear only once. Sequenced material: peripheral blood, taken on day 0 of AZD1222 vaccination. The receptor was derived from an adult in good health.

This CDR3 is CASSYDGDEQFF. The CDR3 DNA is TGTGCCAGCAGCTACGACGGCGATGAGCAGTTCTTC. This sequence joins TRBV12-3 or TRBV12-4 and TRBJ2-1; no definite D call. This CDR3 is 12 amino acids long. Trimming removed 6 bases from V and 8 bases from J, with 11 bases in between.